This T cell receptor beta chain was sequenced in a study of cytomegalovirus exposure and HLA in healthy donors. Profiling relied on immunoSEQ multiplex PCR, and the TCRdb table lists in-frame clones only, not all of them. The data contain 150,000 to 200,000 clones, approximately 96% of them singletons. Germline V gene lookup returns CDR1 LNHDA and CDR2 SQIVND (reference sequence). The CDR3 loop spans 14 amino acids. Trimming pared 3 bases from V and 1 base from J, leaving 9 bases between. While the first cohort had 600 to 800 subjects, the donors belonged to the separate validation cohort of roughly 130 subjects.

The rearrangement links TRBV19 to TRBJ1-1; no reliable D call. The receptor was derived from a woman aged 18-29 years in good health and CMV-seronegative. The specimen was PBMCs. CDR3 residues: CASSISPSNTEAFF. DNA for the CDR3: TGTGCCAGTAGTATCTCCCCCTCGAACACTGAAGCTTTCTTT.